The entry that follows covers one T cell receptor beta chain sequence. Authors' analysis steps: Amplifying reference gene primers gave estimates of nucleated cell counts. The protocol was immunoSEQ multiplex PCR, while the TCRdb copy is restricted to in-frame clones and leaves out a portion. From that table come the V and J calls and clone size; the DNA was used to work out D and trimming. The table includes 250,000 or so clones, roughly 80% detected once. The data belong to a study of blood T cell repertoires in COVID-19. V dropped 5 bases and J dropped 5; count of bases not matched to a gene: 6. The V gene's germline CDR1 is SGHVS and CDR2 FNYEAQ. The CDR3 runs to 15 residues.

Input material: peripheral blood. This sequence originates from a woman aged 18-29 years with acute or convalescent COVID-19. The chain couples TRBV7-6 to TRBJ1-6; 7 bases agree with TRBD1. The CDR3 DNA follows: TGTGCCAGCAGCCTAGGACAGGCCAATAATTCACCCCTCCACTTT. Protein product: CASSLGQANNSPLHF.